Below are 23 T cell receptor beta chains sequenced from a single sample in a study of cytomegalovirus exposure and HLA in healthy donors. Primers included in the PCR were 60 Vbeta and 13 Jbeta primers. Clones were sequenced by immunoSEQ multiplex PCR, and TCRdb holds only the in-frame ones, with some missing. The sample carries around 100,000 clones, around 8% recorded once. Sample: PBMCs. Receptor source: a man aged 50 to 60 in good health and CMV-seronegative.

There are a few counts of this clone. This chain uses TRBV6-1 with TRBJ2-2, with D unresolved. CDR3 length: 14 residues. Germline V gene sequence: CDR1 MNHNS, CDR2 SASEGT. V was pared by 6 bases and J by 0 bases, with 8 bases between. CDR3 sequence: CASRTSTNTGELFF. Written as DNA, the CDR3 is TGTGCCAGCAGGACAAGTACGAACACCGGGGAGCTGTTTTTT.

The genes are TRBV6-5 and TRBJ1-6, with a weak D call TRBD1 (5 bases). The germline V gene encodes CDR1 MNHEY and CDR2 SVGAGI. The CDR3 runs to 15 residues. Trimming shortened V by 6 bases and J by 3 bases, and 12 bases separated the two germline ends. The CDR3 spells CASSHGQSYNSPLHF. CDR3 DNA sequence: TGTGCCAGCAGCCACGGACAAAGCTATAATTCACCCCTCCACTTT.

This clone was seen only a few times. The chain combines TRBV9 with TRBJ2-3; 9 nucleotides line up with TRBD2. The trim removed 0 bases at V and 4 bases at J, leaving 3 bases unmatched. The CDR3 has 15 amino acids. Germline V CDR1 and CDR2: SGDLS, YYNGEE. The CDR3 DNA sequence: TGTGCCAGCAGCGTAGGGGCGGGAGGGCCAGATACGCAGTATTTT. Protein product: CASSVGAGGPDTQYF. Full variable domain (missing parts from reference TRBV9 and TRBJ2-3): DSGVTQTPKHLITATGQRVTLRCSPRSGDLSVYWYQQSLDQGLQFLIQYYNGEERAKGNILERFSAQQFPDLHSELNLSSLELGDSALYFCASSVGAGGPDTQYFGPGTRLTVL.

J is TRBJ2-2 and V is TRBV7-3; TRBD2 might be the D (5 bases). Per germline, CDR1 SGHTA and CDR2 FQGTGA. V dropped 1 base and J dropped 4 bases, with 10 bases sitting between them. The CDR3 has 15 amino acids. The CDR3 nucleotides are TGTGCCAGCAGCTTAAACCTAGCCTCCACCGGGGAGCTGTTTTTT. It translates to CASSLNLASTGELFF.

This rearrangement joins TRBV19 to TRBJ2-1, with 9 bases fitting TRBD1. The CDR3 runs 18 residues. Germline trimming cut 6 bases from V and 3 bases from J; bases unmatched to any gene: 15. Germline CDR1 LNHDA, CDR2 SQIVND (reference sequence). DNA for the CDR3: TGTGCCAGTAGCCCAACGGACAGGGGTTTAAGGTTCTACAATGAGCAGTTCTTC. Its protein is CASSPTDRGLRFYNEQFF.

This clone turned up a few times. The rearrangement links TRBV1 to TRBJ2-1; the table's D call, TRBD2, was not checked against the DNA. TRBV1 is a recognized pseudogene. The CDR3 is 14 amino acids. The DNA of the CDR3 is TGCACCAGGAGCGTGGGCGGGAGAAGGAATGAGCAGTTCTTC. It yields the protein CTRSVGGRRNEQFF.

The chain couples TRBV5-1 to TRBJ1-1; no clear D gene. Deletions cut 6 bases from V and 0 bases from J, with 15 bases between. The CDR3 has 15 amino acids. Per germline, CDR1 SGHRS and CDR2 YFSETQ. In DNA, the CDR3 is TGCGCCAGCAACTTTCCGGGTCAGCTGAACACTGAAGCTTTCTTT. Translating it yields CASNFPGQLNTEAFF.

DNA for the CDR3: TGTGCCAGCAGCCCTCAGGGCCCGTACGAGCAGTACTTC. Residues: CASSPQGPYEQYF. The chain has TRBV7-2 and TRBJ2-7, with a tentative D call TRBD1 (5 bases). The V end lost 5 bases, the J end lost 4 bases, and 12 bases lay between the germline ends. Germline assignment: CDR1 SGHTA and CDR2 FQGNSA. The CDR3 sequence is 13 residues long.

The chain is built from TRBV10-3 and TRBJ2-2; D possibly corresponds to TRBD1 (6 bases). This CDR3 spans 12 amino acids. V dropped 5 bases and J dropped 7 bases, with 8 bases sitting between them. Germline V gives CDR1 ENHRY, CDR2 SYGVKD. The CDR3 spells CAISTGHGELFF. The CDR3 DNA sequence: TGTGCCATCAGTACAGGGCACGGGGAGCTGTTTTTT.

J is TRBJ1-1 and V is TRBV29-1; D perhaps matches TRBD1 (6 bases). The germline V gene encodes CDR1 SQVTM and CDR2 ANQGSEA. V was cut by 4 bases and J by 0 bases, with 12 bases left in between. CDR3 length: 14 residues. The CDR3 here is CSVAGGAMNTEAFF. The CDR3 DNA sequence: TGCAGCGTTGCCGGGGGGGCCATGAACACTGAAGCTTTCTTT.

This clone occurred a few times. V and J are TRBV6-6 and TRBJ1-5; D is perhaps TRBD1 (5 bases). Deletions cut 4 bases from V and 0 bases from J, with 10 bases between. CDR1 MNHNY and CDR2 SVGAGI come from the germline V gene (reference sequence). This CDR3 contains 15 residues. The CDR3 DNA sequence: TGTGCCAGCAGTTCTCAGGGCAATAGCAATCAGCCCCAGCATTTT. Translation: CASSSQGNSNQPQHF.

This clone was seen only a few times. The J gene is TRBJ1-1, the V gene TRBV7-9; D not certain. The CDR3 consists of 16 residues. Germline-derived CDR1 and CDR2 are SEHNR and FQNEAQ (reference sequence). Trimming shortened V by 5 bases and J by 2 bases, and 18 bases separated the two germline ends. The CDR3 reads CASSPRGRHLNTEAFF. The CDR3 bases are TGTGCCAGCAGCCCCCGAGGGAGGCACCTAAACACTGAAGCTTTCTTT.

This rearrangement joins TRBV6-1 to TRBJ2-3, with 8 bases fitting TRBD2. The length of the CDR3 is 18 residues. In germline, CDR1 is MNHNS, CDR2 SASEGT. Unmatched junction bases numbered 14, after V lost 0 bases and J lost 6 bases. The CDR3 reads CASSEAPAGAVLSDTQYF. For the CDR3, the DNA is TGTGCCAGCAGTGAAGCCCCAGCGGGGGCCGTATTATCGGATACGCAGTATTTT.

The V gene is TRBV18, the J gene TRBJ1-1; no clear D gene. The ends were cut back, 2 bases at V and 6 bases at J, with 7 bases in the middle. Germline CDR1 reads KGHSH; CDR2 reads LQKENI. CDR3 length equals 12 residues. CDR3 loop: CASSPLGPEAFF. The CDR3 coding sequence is TGTGCCAGCTCACCATTGGGCCCTGAAGCTTTCTTT. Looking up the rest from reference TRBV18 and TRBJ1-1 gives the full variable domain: NAGVMQNPRHLVRRRGQEARLRCSPMKGHSHVYWYRQLPEEGLKFMVYLQKENIIDESGMPKERFSAEFPKEGPSILRIQQVVRGDSAAYFCASSPLGPEAFFGQGTRLTVV.

CDR3 nucleotides: TGTGCCAGCTCACCGTATACAGGGGGCCCGCACGAGCAGTACTTC. Translated, it gives CASSPYTGGPHEQYF. The J gene is TRBJ2-7, the V gene TRBV18, with TRBD1 matching 9 bases. The J segment lost 5 bases and the V segment lost 3 bases, leaving 8 bases of the junction unmatched. Germline V gene lookup returns CDR1 KGHSH and CDR2 LQKENI. The CDR3 spans 15 residues. Drawing the rest from reference TRBV18 and TRBJ2-7, the complete variable domain is NAGVMQNPRHLVRRRGQEARLRCSPMKGHSHVYWYRQLPEEGLKFMVYLQKENIIDESGMPKERFSAEFPKEGPSILRIQQVVRGDSAAYFCASSPYTGGPHEQYFGPGTRLTVT.

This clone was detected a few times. The CDR3 spells CASSGTWSSYNSPLHF. In DNA form, the CDR3 reads TGTGCCAGCAGTGGCACTTGGAGCTCCTATAATTCACCCCTCCACTTT. This chain links TRBV11-2 with TRBJ1-6, with D unresolved. The germline CDR1 and CDR2 sequences are SGHAT and FQNNGV. V was cut by 6 bases and J by 0 bases, with 12 bases left in between. The CDR3 has 16 residues.

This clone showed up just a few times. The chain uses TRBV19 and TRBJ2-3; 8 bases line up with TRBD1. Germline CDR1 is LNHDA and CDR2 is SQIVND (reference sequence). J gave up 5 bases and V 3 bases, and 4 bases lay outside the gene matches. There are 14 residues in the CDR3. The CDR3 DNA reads TGTGCCAGTAGTATCGGACAGGGTATAGATACGCAGTATTTT. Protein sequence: CASSIGQGIDTQYF.

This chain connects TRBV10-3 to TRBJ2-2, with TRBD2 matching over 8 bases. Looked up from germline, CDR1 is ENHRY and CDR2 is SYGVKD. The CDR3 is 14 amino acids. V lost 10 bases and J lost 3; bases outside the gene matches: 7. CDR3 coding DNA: TGTGCCACCAAACTAGCGGAGCACACCGGGGAGCTGTTTTTT. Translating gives CATKLAEHTGELFF.

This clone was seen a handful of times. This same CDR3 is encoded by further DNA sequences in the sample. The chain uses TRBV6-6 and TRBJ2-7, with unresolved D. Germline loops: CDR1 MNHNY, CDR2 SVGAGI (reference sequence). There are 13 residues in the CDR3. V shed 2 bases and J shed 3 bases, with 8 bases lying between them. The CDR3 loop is CASSYPPGYEQYF. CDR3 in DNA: TGTGCCAGCAGTTACCCACCCGGCTACGAGCAGTACTTC.

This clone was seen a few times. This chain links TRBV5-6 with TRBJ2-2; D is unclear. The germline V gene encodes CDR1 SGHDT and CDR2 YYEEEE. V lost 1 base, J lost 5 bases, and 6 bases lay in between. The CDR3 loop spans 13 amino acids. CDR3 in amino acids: CASSLPVTGELFF. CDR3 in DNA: TGTGCCAGCAGCTTGCCCGTTACCGGGGAGCTGTTTTTT.

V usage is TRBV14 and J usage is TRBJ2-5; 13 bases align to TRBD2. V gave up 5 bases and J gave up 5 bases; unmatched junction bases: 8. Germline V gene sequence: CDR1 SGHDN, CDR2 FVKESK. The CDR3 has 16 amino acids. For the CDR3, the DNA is TGTGCCAGCAGCACGGGACTAGCGGGGTTCATGGAGACCCAGTACTTC. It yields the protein CASSTGLAGFMETQYF.

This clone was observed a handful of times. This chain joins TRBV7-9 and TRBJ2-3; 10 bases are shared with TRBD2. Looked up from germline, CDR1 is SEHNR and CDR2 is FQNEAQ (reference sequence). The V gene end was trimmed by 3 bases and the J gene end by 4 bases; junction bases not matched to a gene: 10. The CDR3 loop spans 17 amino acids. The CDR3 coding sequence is TGTGCCAGCAGCTTCCGATTACGAAGCGGGGGGGCAGATACGCAGTATTTT. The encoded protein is CASSFRLRSGGADTQYF.

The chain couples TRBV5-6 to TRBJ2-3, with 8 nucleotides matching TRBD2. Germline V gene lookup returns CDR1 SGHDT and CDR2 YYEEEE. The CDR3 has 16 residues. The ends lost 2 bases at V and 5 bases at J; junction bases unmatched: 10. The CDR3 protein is CASSLPGLDQLDTQYF. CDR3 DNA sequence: TGTGCCAGCAGCTTACCGGGACTAGATCAATTAGATACGCAGTATTTT.